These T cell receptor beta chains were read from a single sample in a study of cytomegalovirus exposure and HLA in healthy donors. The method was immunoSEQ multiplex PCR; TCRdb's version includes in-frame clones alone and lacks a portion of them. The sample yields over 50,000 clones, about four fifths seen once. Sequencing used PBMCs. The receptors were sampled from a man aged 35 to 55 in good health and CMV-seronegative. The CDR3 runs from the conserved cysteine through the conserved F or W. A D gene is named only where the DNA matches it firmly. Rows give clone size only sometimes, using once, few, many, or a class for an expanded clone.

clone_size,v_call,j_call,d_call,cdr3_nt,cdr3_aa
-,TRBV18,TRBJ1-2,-,TGTGCCAGCTCAATTCAACAGGGTAAATTGGGAAATGGCTACACCTTC,CASSIQQGKLGNGYTF
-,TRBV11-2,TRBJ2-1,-,TGTGCCAGCAGCTCCCGGGGTGGGGGCACTGAGCAGTTCTTC,CASSSRGGGTEQFF
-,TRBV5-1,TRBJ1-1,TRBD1,TGCGCCAGCAGCTTGGAGGGGGCGCGTACTGAAGCTTTCTTT,CASSLEGARTEAFF
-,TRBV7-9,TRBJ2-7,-,TGTGCCAGCAGCTTAGTCGTCTCTGAGCAGTACTTC,CASSLVVSEQYF
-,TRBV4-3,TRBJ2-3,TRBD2,TGCGCCAGCAGCCAAGATGTAGCGGGGAGAAGCACAGATACGCAGTATTTT,CASSQDVAGRSTDTQYF
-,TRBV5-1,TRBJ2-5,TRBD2,TGCGCCAGCAGCTCCCGGGGAGGGTGGTCGTTAGAGACCCAGTACTTC,CASSSRGGWSLETQYF
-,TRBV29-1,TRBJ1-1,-,TGCAGCGTTTCAACGACGGGGGGGAACACTGAAGCTTTCTTT,CSVSTTGGNTEAFF
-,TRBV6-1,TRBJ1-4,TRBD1,TGTGCCAGCAGTGAAGGGGGGACAGGGTCAAATTTT,CASSEGGTGSNF
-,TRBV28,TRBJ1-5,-,TGTGCCAGCAGGAGACAGGACCTTTATGGGCCCCAGCATTTT,CASRRQDLYGPQHF
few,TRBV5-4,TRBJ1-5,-,TGTGCCAGCAGCTTTCGGAATCAGCCCCAGCATTTT,CASSFRNQPQHF
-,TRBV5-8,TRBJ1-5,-,TGTGCCAGCAGCTTGGCTTCGGGGGGCGTGGGCAATCAGCCCCAGCATTTT,CASSLASGGVGNQPQHF
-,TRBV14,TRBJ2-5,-,TGTGCCAGCAGCCAAGATCTTGGGCGAGAGACCCAGTACTTC,CASSQDLGRETQYF
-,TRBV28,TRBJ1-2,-,TGTGCCAGCAGTTTTGGTGCCGGGGGGGTAAACTATGGCTACACCTTC,CASSFGAGGVNYGYTF
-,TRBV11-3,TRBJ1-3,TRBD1,TGTGCCAGCAAAAGTGGACAGGAAAACTCTGGAAACACCATATATTTT,CASKSGQENSGNTIYF
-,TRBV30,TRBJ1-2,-,TGTGCCTGGAACAGGGACCCCATCTATGGCTACACCTTC,CAWNRDPIYGYTF
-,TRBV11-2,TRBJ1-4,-,TGTGCCAGCAGCGCGGGAGGTAATGAAAAACTGTTTTTT,CASSAGGNEKLFF
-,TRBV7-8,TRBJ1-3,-,TGTGCCAGCAGCGGTTCCGCGGGGGTCATTACTGGAAACACCATATATTTT,CASSGSAGVITGNTIYF
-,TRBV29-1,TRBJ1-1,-,TGCAGCGGAAGACAGGACGTGAACACTGAAGCTTTCTTT,CSGRQDVNTEAFF
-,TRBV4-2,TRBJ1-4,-,TGTGCCAGCAGCCAAGATCGAGGTGAAAAACTGTTTTTT,CASSQDRGEKLFF
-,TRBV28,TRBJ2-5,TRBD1,TGTGCCAGCAGTTCCCGACGGGACAGGGGGCCGGCAGAGCGGGAGACCCAGTACTTC,CASSSRRDRGPAERETQYF
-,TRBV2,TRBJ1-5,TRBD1,TGTGCCAGCAGTGCGTTCGGGACAGGGGGCTCGGGCAATCAGCCCCAGCATTTT,CASSAFGTGGSGNQPQHF
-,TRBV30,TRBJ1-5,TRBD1,TGTGCCTGGAGTGGACAGGGCTATCAGCCCCAGCATTTT,CAWSGQGYQPQHF
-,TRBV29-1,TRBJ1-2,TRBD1,TGCAGCGTTGAACCACAGGGGGCAGGCTACACCTTC,CSVEPQGAGYTF
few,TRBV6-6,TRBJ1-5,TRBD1,TGTGCCAGCAGTTACGCGGACAGGACTACGGGCCAGCCCCAGCATTTT,CASSYADRTTGQPQHF
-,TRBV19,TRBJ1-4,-,TGTGCCAGTAGTCAGGGGACATTGCGGGAAAAACTGTTTTTT,CASSQGTLREKLFF
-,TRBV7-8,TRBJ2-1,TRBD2,TGTGCCAGCAGCTTAAGTTCTCAGCGGGGGGGGTTCGATGAGCAGTTCTTC,CASSLSSQRGGFDEQFF
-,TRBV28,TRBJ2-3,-,TGTGCCAGCAGCTACCCAGCCGGGCAGTGGAGGTCGGATACGCAGTATTTT,CASSYPAGQWRSDTQYF
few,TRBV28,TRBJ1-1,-,TGTGCCAGCCGGGGATCGACCGACACTGAAGCTTTCTTT,CASRGSTDTEAFF
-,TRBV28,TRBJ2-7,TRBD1,TGTGCCAGCAGTTTGGGGCAGGGGGCGCGGGAGCAGTACTTC,CASSLGQGAREQYF
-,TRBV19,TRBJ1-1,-,TGTGCCAGTAGTATCTCAGGCTTTAACACTGAAGCTTTCTTT,CASSISGFNTEAFF
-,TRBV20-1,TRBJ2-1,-,TGCAGTGGGGCGATCGATGAGCAGTTCTTC,CSGAIDEQFF
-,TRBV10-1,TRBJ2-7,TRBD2,TGCGCCAGCAGCGGACTAGCGGGGGGCCGCTACGAGCAGTACTTC,CASSGLAGGRYEQYF
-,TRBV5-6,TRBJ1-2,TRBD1,TGTGCCAGCAGCCCCGGGACAGGGAGTGGCTACACCTTC,CASSPGTGSGYTF
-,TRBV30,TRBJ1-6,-,TGTGCCTGGAGTAATCCCAGGGCGGGGAATTCACCCCTCCACTTT,CAWSNPRAGNSPLHF
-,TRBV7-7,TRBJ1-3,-,TGTGCCAGCAGCCCTCTTAGGGGCGCCGGAAACACCATATATTTT,CASSPLRGAGNTIYF
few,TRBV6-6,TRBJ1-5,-,TGTGCCAGCAGTGCCCCGGGGGTAAATCAGCCCCAGCATTTT,CASSAPGVNQPQHF
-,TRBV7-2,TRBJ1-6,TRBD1,TGTGCCAGCAGCCCAAGAAACAGGGGCTCACCCCTCCACTTT,CASSPRNRGSPLHF
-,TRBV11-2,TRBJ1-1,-,TGTGCCAGCAGCTTAGACAGGGTGAACACTGAAGCTTTCTTT,CASSLDRVNTEAFF
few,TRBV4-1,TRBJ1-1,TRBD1,TGCGCCAGCAGCCAAGTGGGATTATGGGACAGGAAGAACACTGAAGCTTTCTTT,CASSQVGLWDRKNTEAFF
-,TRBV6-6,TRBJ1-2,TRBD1,TGTGCCAGCAGTAGAGGGGACAGGGGGCAATATGGCTACACCTTC,CASSRGDRGQYGYTF
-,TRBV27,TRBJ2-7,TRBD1,TGTGCCAGCAGTGCGACGGACAGGGGCTCCTACGAGCAGTACTTC,CASSATDRGSYEQYF
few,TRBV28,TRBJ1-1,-,TGTGCCAGCACACGCCTCGGGCTCGGGAGCTACACTGAAGCTTTCTTT,CASTRLGLGSYTEAFF
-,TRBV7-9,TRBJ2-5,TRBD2,TGTGCCAGCAGCCCCGGGACTAGTCGAGGGGAGACCCAGTACTTC,CASSPGTSRGETQYF
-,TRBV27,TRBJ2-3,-,TGTGCCAGCAGTAGCCACGGGTCTGCTAGCACAGATACGCAGTATTTT,CASSSHGSASTDTQYF
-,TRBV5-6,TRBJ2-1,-,TGTGCCAGCAGCCTCAAGGGGTCCTACAATGAGCAGTTCTTC,CASSLKGSYNEQFF